This TCR beta chain came from a study of beta chain features in type 1 diabetes. Note on this clone: Its antigen is still unknown.

Investigators reverse transcribed all isolated RNA, so they sequenced expressed TCRB transcripts. The average output of naive, central memory and regulatory T cell samples was several million reads. Only in-frame clones appear in the TCRdb table, and some are missing; sequencing was by immunoSEQ multiplex PCR. Of more than 300,000 clones in the sample, around a tenth were seen once. Per germline, CDR1 LNHDA and CDR2 SQIVND (reference sequence). The CDR3 totals 15 residues. Trimming left V 6 bases short and J 6 bases short, with 17 bases between. Regarding the study as a whole: Moderately but significantly shorter TCRB CDR3s were found in Type 1 diabetes patients in all four CD4+ subsets. Whether TCRB rearrangement is influenced by HLA type was left unresolved in this analysis.

The sample taken for sequencing was central memory CD4+ T cells from blood. This rearrangement joins TRBV19 to TRBJ2-2, with D possibly called TRBD1 or TRBD2 (5 bases each). The clonotype was recovered from a man younger than 40 with type 1 diabetes. The CDR3 DNA follows: TGTGCCAGTAGCTCGCCCGGGACGCTATCCGGGGAGCTGTTTTTT. Translation: CASSSPGTLSGELFF. Filled out from reference TRBV19 and TRBJ2-2, the complete variable domain reads DGGITQSPKYLFRKEGQNVTLSCEQNLNHDAMYWYRQDPGQGLRLIYYSQIVNDFQKGDIAEGYSVSREKKESFPLTVTSAQKNPTAFYLCASSSPGTLSGELFFGEGSRLTVL.